This T cell receptor (beta chain) was found in a study of blood T cell repertoires in COVID-19. Libraries were prepared by immunoSEQ multiplex PCR; TCRdb keeps only in-frame clonotypes and omits some of them. Of approximately 220,000 clones listed, about 90% are singletons. The germline V gene encodes CDR1 MNHNY and CDR2 SVGAGI (reference sequence). V was clipped by 7 bases and J by 0 bases, with 7 bases between them. The CDR3 totals 13 residues. Sequencing was carried out using PBMCs or T cells enriched from blood (not recorded which). This chain joins TRBV6-6 and TRBJ2-1; D gene ambiguous. This TCR came from a man aged 25 to 40 who had recovered from COVID-19. The CDR3 bases are TGTGCCAGCATGTGGAGCTCCTACAATGAGCAGTTCTTC. Translation: CASMWSSYNEQFF.